This TCR beta chain was identified during a study of patients and donors after allogeneic stem cell transplantation. V was pared by 5 bases and J by 0 bases, with 8 bases between. This CDR3 is 14 amino acids long. This clonotype came up many times. TCRdb itself ran the RT-PCR reads through MiXCR, one entry per CDR3 protein. The repertoire holds approximately 430,000 distinct CDR3 sequences, 16% seen once, with around 7.2% in the top ten. The sequence derives from a human donor who was either an allogeneic HSCT recipient or a stem cell or donor lymphocyte infusion donor (not recorded which). It is not recorded whose cells these are; they may come from a transplant donor. The rearrangement joins TRBV12-3 or TRBV12-4 to TRBJ1-3, with D unclear. Sequencing input: blood, either unsorted or a sorted T cell fraction (not recorded which). DNA of the CDR3: TGTGCCAGCAGTGTGACACCCTCTGGAAACACCATATATTTT. The encoded protein is CASSVTPSGNTIYF.